This entry lists 17 T cell receptor beta chains sequenced from one sample in a study of blood T cell repertoires in COVID-19. Measured with immunoSEQ multiplex PCR; TCRdb has only the in-frame clones, and not every one. The sample includes approximately 240,000 clones, approximately 79% seen only once; the top ten take 4.9%. The sample was peripheral blood. These receptors all come from a woman aged 80 or over with active or convalescent COVID-19.

The chain recombines TRBV19 with TRBJ1-4; D gene unclear. The V gene's germline CDR1 is LNHDA and CDR2 SQIVND (reference sequence). The CDR3 contains 15 residues. V was trimmed by 3 bases and J by 7 bases, leaving 15 bases between them. The DNA for the CDR3 is TGTGCCAGTAGTATCCCCACGGGGAGCAGTGAAAAACTGTTTTTT. It encodes CASSIPTGSSEKLFF.

CDR3 sequence reads: CSVERGNEQFF. In nucleotides, the CDR3 is TGCAGCGTTGAAAGGGGGAATGAGCAGTTCTTC. The gene calls are TRBV29-1 and TRBJ2-1; tentatively, D is TRBD1 (6 bases). The CDR3 extends over 11 amino acids. CDR1 and CDR2 (germline): SQVTM, ANQGSEA. The V end was cut by 2 bases, the J end by 7 bases, with 6 bases between.

This clone occurred a few times. The chain couples TRBV29-1 to TRBJ1-2; a weak D match, TRBD1 (5 bases). V was shortened by 4 bases and J by 8 bases, with 17 bases between the two germline ends. Germline V gene data show CDR1 as SQVTM and CDR2 as ANQGSEA. This CDR3 spans 13 amino acids. The CDR3 bases are TGCAGCGTTGTGATACAGGCCTATAAGGGCTACACCTTC. It is translated as CSVVIQAYKGYTF. Drawing the rest from reference TRBV29-1 and TRBJ1-2, the complete variable domain is SAVISQKPSRDICQRGTSLTIQCQVDSQVTMMFWYRQQPGQSLTLIATANQGSEATYESGFVIDKFPISRPNLTFSTLTVSNMSPEDSSIYLCSVVIQAYKGYTFGSGTRLTVV.

This sequence joins TRBV7-6 and TRBJ1-1; 9 bases fit TRBD1. CDR3 length equals 15 residues. V trimming: 6 bases; J trimming: 3 bases; junction bases outside the gene matches: 8. CDR1 is SGHVS, CDR2 FNYEAQ, per germline. The chain's CDR3 is CASSSDRGLYTEAFF. CDR3 coding DNA: TGTGCCAGCAGTTCGGACAGGGGACTGTACACTGAAGCTTTCTTT.

The chain is built from TRBV19 and TRBJ1-4; 7 nucleotides agree with TRBD1. This CDR3 spans 14 amino acids. From germline, CDR1 is LNHDA and CDR2 SQIVND (reference sequence). V was pared by 7 bases and J by 3 bases, with 5 bases of the junction left unmatched. Here the CDR3 DNA reads TGTGCCAGTACTCCGGGACAGTCTAATGAAAAACTGTTTTTT. This codes for CASTPGQSNEKLFF.

This CDR3 reads CASSLGTGGIVDTQYF. The CDR3 nucleotides are TGCGCCAGCAGCCTCGGGACAGGGGGCATAGTAGATACGCAGTATTTT. The rearrangement uses TRBV4-1 and TRBJ2-3, with 12 bases that match TRBD1. Trimming removed 4 bases from V and 5 bases from J; junction bases left unmatched: 7. The CDR3 totals 16 residues. Germline V gene lookup returns CDR1 MGHRA and CDR2 YSYEKL.

This sequence joins TRBV7-2 and TRBJ2-1, with D perhaps TRBD2 (6 bases). CDR3 size: 12 residues. Between the trimmed V and J ends, which lost 3 bases and 10 bases, there was a span of 10 bases. Germline-derived CDR1 and CDR2 are SGHTA and FQGNSA. The CDR3, as DNA: TGTGCCAGCAGCTTTAGCGGCACCGAGCAGTTCTTC. Encoded protein: CASSFSGTEQFF.

The gene calls are TRBV15 and TRBJ2-1; D unclear. Trimming stripped 1 base from V and 5 bases from J, with 9 bases between. CDR1 and CDR2 (germline): LNHNV, YYDKDF (reference sequence). The CDR3 is 14 amino acids. CDR3 protein: CATSRAGSHNEQFF. CDR3 DNA sequence: TGTGCCACCAGCAGAGCCGGGTCCCACAATGAGCAGTTCTTC.

The chain combines TRBV28 with TRBJ1-1, with D unclear. The CDR3 is 14 residues long. The V and J ends lost 2 bases and 0 bases respectively, with 7 bases between them. Per the germline V gene, CDR1 is MDHEN and CDR2 is SYDVKM. The CDR3, as DNA: TGTGCCAGCAGTTTAGGAGTCATGAACACTGAAGCTTTCTTT. It codes for CASSLGVMNTEAFF.

The chain combines TRBV11-2 with TRBJ1-5, with 8 bases matching TRBD1. This CDR3 contains 14 residues. Trimming at V came to 4 bases and at J to 4 bases, leaving 3 bases not matched to a gene. Per the germline V gene, CDR1 is SGHAT and CDR2 is FQNNGV. The CDR3 here is CASSSGTGNQPQHF. The CDR3 DNA follows: TGTGCCAGCAGCTCCGGGACAGGTAATCAGCCCCAGCATTTT.

This clone came up once. The chain combines TRBV23-1 with TRBJ1-6; TRBD1 matches at 9 bases. TRBV23-1 is annotated as an ORF whose role is uncertain. CDR3 size: 14 residues. The trim removed 8 bases at V and 10 bases at J, leaving 9 bases unmatched. CDR3 amino acids: CASGQQGANSPLHF. In DNA, the CDR3 is TGCGCCAGCGGCCAACAGGGGGCTAACTCACCCCTCCACTTT.

The chain carries TRBV5-6 and TRBJ1-6; 7 bases align to TRBD1. The CDR3 totals 14 residues. J gave up 9 bases and V 7 bases, and 10 bases lay outside the gene matches. Germline V gene data show CDR1 as SGHDT and CDR2 as YYEEEE. The CDR3 region is CASGTVGESSPLHF. CDR3 sequence (DNA): TGTGCCAGCGGGACAGTGGGGGAATCTTCACCCCTCCACTTT.

V gene TRBV12-5 combines with J gene TRBJ2-1; D is perhaps TRBD2 (6 bases). The germline gives CDR1 LGHNT, CDR2 FRNRAP. Between the trimmed V and J ends, which lost 6 bases and 1 base, there was a span of 16 bases. CDR3 length equals 16 residues. CDR3 protein: CASGSSLGLSYNEQFF. The CDR3 DNA is TGTGCTAGTGGGAGCAGCCTGGGACTTTCCTACAATGAGCAGTTCTTC.

The V call is TRBV7-2, the J call TRBJ2-1; TRBD2 matches at 7 bases. Germline CDR1 is SGHTA and CDR2 is FQGNSA. Trimming removed 5 bases from V and 4 bases from J; junction bases left unmatched: 5. The CDR3 runs to 14 residues. Written as DNA, the CDR3 is TGTGCCAGCAGCCTTGGACTAGAATACAATGAGCAGTTCTTC. Its translation is CASSLGLEYNEQFF.

V gene TRBV10-2 combines with J gene TRBJ2-1, with 8 bases aligning to TRBD1. The CDR3 is 15 residues long. Germline V lookup: CDR1 WSHSY, CDR2 SAAADI. Unmatched junction bases numbered 6, after V lost 3 bases and J lost 5 bases. The CDR3 here is CASSDRRGPNNEQFF. The CDR3 DNA reads TGCGCCAGCAGTGACCGCAGGGGGCCTAACAATGAGCAGTTCTTC.

The chain carries TRBV12-3 or TRBV12-4 and TRBJ2-5, with a possible D match to TRBD2 (6 bases). The CDR3 sequence is 13 residues long. V dropped 9 bases and J dropped 5 bases, with 16 bases sitting between them. This chain's CDR3 is CASSLARWETQYF. CDR3 in DNA: TGTGCCAGTTCTCTAGCGAGGTGGGAGACCCAGTACTTC.

The V gene is TRBV29-1, the J gene TRBJ2-2; 8 bases align to TRBD1. J was trimmed by 6 bases and V by 4 bases; bases with no gene match: 4. CDR3 length equals 13 residues. Germline values: CDR1 SQVTM, CDR2 ANQGSEA. The CDR3 reads CSVGRGRSGELFF. As DNA, the CDR3 is TGCAGCGTTGGCAGGGGGCGATCCGGGGAGCTGTTTTTT.